Detailed here is one T cell receptor (beta chain). The sample originates from a study of T cells in Graves' hyperthyroidism and ophthalmopathy. The CDR3 regions of TCR beta were amplified from RNA transcripts. HTBI primers were used for first-round RT-PCR of the TCR CDR3. TCRdb re-derived calls from the multiplex PCR reads in MiXCR, one entry per CDR3 protein. The sample has around 600,000 distinct CDR3 sequences, 14% seen once. This CDR3 spans 18 amino acids. Germline V gene data show CDR1 as DFQATT and CDR2 as SNEGSKA (reference sequence). V trimming: 2 bases; J trimming: 3 bases; junction bases outside the gene matches: 15.

The sample was blood. This receptor was identified in a woman aged 18-29 years with Graves' ophthalmopathy. The chain uses TRBV20-1 and TRBJ2-1, with TRBD2 matching over 8 bases. CDR3 protein: CSARTSRLAQTFYNEQFF. CDR3 DNA: TGCAGTGCTAGAACAAGTCGACTAGCGCAAACCTTCTACAATGAGCAGTTCTTC.